This is a list of T cell receptor beta chains from one sample in a study of cytomegalovirus exposure and HLA in healthy donors. The table came from immunoSEQ multiplex PCR; TCRdb's copy has only in-frame clones and leaves some out. Counted here are 100,000 to 150,000 clones, around 79% occurring once; the ten biggest clones make up 1.1% to 1.5%. Material for sequencing was PBMCs. These receptors were obtained from a woman aged 40 to 55 in good health and CMV-seronegative. CDR3s include the opening cysteine and the closing phenylalanine or tryptophan. A D gene is named only where the DNA matches it firmly. Size is omitted from some rows. Given values are once, few, many or a class for expanded clones.

TGTGCCAGCAGCTTAGATGGACAGCTAAACTATGGCTACACCTTC CASSLDGQLNYGYTF - 15 TRBJ1-2 - TRBV7-9
TGTGCCAGCAGTACAAGACAGGGCCTCTCCTACGAGCAGTACTTC CASSTRQGLSYEQYF - 15 TRBJ2-7 TRBD1 TRBV28
TGTGCCAGCAGCTTGCTACAGGTCTCTGAGTACTTC CASSLLQVSEYF - 12 TRBJ2-7 - TRBV5-6
TGCGCCAGCAGCCTGGGACACACGAACACCGGGGAGCTGTTTTTT CASSLGHTNTGELFF - 15 TRBJ2-2 - TRBV4-1
TGTGCCAGCAGTTACGGCCAGGGGGGCAATCAGCCCCAGCATTTT CASSYGQGGNQPQHF - 15 TRBJ1-5 TRBD1 TRBV6-5
TGTGCCAGCTCACCACAGGGCCAGGGGCAGTTCTTC CASSPQGQGQFF few 12 TRBJ2-1 - TRBV18
TGTGCCAGCAGCTTAGCAAGGGGGGGAACTGAAGCTTTCTTT CASSLARGGTEAFF once 14 TRBJ1-1 - TRBV7-2
TGTGCCAGCAGCGTAGACGGGACTACCTACGAGCAGTACTTC CASSVDGTTYEQYF - 14 TRBJ2-7 TRBD2 TRBV9
TGTGCCAGCAGCCCAGGGCCCTTCCAAATAGGGACTGAAGCTTTCTTT CASSPGPFQIGTEAFF - 16 TRBJ1-1 - TRBV4-2
TGCGCCAGCAGTCTGGACAGCAGCACCGGGGAGCTGTTTTTT CASSLDSSTGELFF few 14 TRBJ2-2 - TRBV5-1
TGTGCCACCCCAAGGGGTCCAGGGAGGGTGGTAGATCAGCCCCAGCATTTT CATPRGPGRVVDQPQHF - 17 TRBJ1-5 - TRBV27
TGTGCCAGCAGCTTAGTTACTAGCGGGGGCTACGAGCAGTACTTC CASSLVTSGGYEQYF - 15 TRBJ2-7 TRBD2 TRBV7-2
TGTGCCAGCGAATCCGGGACGGGGAGGGGTACACCCCTCCACTTT CASESGTGRGTPLHF - 15 TRBJ1-6 - TRBV2
TGTGCCAGCAGCCAACACCGGGACAGCAACTATGGCTACACCTTC CASSQHRDSNYGYTF - 15 TRBJ1-2 TRBD1 TRBV7-9
TGTGCCAGCAGCTCTACAGACAAATCAACTAATGAAAAACTGTTTTTT CASSSTDKSTNEKLFF - 16 TRBJ1-4 - TRBV7-9
TGTGCCAGCAGCGTGGGACACATGAACACTGAAGCTTTCTTT CASSVGHMNTEAFF - 14 TRBJ1-1 - TRBV7-9
TGTGCCAGCAGCCATGATAAAAACAGGGGCCGACTCTACGAGCAGTACTTC CASSHDKNRGRLYEQYF - 17 TRBJ2-7 TRBD1 TRBV5-5
TGCGCCAGCAGTGAGAACAGGGGCTTAACCGGGGAGCTGTTTTTT CASSENRGLTGELFF - 15 TRBJ2-2 TRBD1 TRBV10-1